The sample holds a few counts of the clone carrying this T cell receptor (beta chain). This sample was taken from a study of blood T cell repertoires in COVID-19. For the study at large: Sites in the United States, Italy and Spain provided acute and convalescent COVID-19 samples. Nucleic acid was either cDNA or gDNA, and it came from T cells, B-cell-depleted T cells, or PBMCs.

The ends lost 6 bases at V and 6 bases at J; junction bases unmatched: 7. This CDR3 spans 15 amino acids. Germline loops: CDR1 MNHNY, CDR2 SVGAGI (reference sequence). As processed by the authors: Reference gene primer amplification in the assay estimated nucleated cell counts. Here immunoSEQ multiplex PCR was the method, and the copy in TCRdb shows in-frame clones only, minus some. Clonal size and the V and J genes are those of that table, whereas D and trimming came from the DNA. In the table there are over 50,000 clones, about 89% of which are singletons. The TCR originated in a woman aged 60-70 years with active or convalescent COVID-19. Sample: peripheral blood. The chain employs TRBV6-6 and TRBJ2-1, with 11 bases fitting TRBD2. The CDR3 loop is CASRLTSGSSNEQFF. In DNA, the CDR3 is TGTGCCAGCAGACTCACTAGCGGGAGTAGCAATGAGCAGTTCTTC.